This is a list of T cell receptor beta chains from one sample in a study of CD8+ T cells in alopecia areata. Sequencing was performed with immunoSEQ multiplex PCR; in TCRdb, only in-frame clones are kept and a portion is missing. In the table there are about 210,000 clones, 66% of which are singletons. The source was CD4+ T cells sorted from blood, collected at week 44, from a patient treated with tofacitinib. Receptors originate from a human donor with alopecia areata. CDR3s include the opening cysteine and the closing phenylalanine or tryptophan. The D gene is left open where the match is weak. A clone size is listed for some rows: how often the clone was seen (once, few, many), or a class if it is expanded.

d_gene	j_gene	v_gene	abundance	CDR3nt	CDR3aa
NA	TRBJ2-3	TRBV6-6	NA	TGTGCCACCAACGGACAGTCAAGCACAGATACGCAGTATTTT	CATNGQSSTDTQYF
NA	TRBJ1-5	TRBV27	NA	TGTGCCAGCAGTCAACAGGCGGGGAATCAGCCCCAGCATTTT	CASSQQAGNQPQHF
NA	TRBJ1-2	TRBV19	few	TGTGCCAGTAGTATAGAGGGCAAGCTCCGATGGGGGAATGGCTACACCTTC	CASSIEGKLRWGNGYTF
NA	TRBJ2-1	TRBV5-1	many	TGCGCCAGCAGCCAAAATTACAATGAGCAGTTCTTC	CASSQNYNEQFF
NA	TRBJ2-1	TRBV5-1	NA	TGCGCCAGCAGCTTGGAGGGGATCATAAATGAGCAGTTCTTC	CASSLEGIINEQFF
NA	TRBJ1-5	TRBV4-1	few	TGCGCCAGCAGCCAAGTAGAGGGCAGACAAGTAGGGCAGCCCCAGCATTTT	CASSQVEGRQVGQPQHF
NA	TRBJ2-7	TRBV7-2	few	TGTGCCAGCAGCTCTAACATCTACGAGCAGTACTTC	CASSSNIYEQYF
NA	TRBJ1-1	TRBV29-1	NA	TGCAGCGTTGCCGCTGCAGGCCTCTTGGACACTGAAGCTTTCTTT	CSVAAAGLLDTEAFF
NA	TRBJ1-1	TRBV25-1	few	TGTGCCAGCAGTGAAATGGGGGCGGTCGCTGAAGCTTTCTTT	CASSEMGAVAEAFF
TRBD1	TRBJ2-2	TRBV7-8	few	TGTGCCAGCAGCCTCAGAGCTGGACAGGGTAACACCGGGGAGCTGTTTTTT	CASSLRAGQGNTGELFF
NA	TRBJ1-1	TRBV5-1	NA	TGCGCCAGCAGCTTACTGACTCCGAACACTGAAGCTTTCTTT	CASSLLTPNTEAFF
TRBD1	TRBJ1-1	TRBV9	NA	TGTGCCAGCAGCGTACAGACAGGGGCGAACACTGAAGCTTTCTTT	CASSVQTGANTEAFF
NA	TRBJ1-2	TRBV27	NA	TGTGCCAGCAGTTTACTCGGGCAGAACTATGGCTACACCTTC	CASSLLGQNYGYTF
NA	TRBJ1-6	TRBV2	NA	TGTGCCAGCAGTGGAGGGGCCCTCCACTTT	CASSGGALHF
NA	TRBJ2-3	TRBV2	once	TGTGCCACCAGGGTACTTTTCGGAGATACGCAGTATTTT	CATRVLFGDTQYF
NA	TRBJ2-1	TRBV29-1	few	TGCAGCGCTGGAGACAGAGGTTATGAGCAGTTCTTC	CSAGDRGYEQFF
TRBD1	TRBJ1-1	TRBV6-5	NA	TGTGCCAGCCGAGACAGGGCGTTCACTGAAGCTTTCTTT	CASRDRAFTEAFF
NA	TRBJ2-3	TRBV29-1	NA	TGCAGCGTTGAAGGGGGAGCAGATACGCAGTATTTT	CSVEGGADTQYF
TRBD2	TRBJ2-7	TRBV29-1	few	TGCAGCGCCGGCGGACTAGCGGGGGGGTACGAGCAGTACTTC	CSAGGLAGGYEQYF
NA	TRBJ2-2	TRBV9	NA	TGTGCCAGCAGCGCGACGGGCAGTGGAGCCGGGGAGCTGTTTTTT	CASSATGSGAGELFF
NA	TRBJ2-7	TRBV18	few	TGTGCCAGCTCACCAGAGTCGGGCTACGAGCAGTACTTC	CASSPESGYEQYF
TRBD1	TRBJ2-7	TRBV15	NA	TGTGCCACCAGCAGAGATACCTCGACAGGGCCCTTATGGGAGCAGTACTTC	CATSRDTSTGPLWEQYF
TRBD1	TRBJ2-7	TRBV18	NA	TGTGCCAGCTCACCGGGACAGCTTTACGAGCAGTACTTC	CASSPGQLYEQYF
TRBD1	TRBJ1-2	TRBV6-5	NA	TGTGCCAGCACCGAAGGAGACAGGGGTGGCTACACCTTC	CASTEGDRGGYTF
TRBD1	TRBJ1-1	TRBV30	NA	TGTGCCTCAACACAGGGGTCCAGGAACACTGAAGCTTTCTTT	CASTQGSRNTEAFF
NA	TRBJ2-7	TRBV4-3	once	TGCGCCAGCAGCCAGTCGACCAGGGACGAGCAGTACTTC	CASSQSTRDEQYF
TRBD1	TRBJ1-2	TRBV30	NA	TGTGCCTGGAGTCACCCCCGGGACAGTCAATTTACTTACTATGGCTACACCTTC	CAWSHPRDSQFTYYGYTF
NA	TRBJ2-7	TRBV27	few	TGTGCCAGCAGTTTATCTACCGGTGTCGGGCAGCAGTACTTC	CASSLSTGVGQQYF
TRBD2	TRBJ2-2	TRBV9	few	TGTGCCAGCAGCGTTCGGGGGGTTGGCGGGGAGCTGTTTTTT	CASSVRGVGGELFF
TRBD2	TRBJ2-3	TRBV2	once	TGTGCCAGCAGTGAGCGGACAGCCCCGGGACTAGCGGGGGGTCCTAGCACAGATACGCAGTATTTT	CASSERTAPGLAGGPSTDTQYF
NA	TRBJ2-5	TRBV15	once	TGTGCCACCAGCCCGGGTCCAGAGACCCAGTACTTC	CATSPGPETQYF